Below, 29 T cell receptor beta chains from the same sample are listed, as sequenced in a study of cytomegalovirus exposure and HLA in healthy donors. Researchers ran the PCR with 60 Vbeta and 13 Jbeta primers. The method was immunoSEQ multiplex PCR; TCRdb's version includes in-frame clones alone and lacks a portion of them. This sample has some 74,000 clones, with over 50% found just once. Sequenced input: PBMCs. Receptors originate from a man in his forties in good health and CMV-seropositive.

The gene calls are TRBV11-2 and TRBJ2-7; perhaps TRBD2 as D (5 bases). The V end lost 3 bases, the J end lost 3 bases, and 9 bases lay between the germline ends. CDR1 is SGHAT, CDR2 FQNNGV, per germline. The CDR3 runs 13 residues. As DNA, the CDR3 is TGTGCCAGCAGCTTCACAGAGGGCTACGAGCAGTACTTC. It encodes CASSFTEGYEQYF.

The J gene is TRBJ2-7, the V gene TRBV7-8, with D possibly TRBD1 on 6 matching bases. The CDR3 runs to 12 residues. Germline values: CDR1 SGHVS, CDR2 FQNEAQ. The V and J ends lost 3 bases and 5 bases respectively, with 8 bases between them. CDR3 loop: CASSLGADEQYF. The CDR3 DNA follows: TGTGCCAGCAGCTTGGGGGCCGACGAGCAGTACTTC.

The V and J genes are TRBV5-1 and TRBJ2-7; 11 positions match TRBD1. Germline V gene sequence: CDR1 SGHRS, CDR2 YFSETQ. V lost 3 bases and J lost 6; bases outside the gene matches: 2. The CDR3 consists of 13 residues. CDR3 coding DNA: TGCGCCAGCAGCTATGGGACAGGGGGCGAGCAGTACTTC. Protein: CASSYGTGGEQYF.

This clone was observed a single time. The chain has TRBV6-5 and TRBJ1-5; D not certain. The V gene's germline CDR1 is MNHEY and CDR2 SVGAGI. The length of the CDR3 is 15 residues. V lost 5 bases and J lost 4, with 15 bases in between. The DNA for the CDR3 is TGTGCCAGCAGTACCGGGAGGACGGGGAATCAGCCCCAGCATTTT. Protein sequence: CASSTGRTGNQPQHF.

CDR3 in DNA: TGTGCCAGCAGCCGGACATCGGCTTACGAGCAGTACTTC. Translated, it gives CASSRTSAYEQYF. J is TRBJ2-7 and V is TRBV7-9; D perhaps matches TRBD1 (5 bases). V was shortened by 5 bases and J by 4 bases, with 12 bases between the two germline ends. Germline assignment: CDR1 SEHNR and CDR2 FQNEAQ (reference sequence). The CDR3 length is 13 residues.

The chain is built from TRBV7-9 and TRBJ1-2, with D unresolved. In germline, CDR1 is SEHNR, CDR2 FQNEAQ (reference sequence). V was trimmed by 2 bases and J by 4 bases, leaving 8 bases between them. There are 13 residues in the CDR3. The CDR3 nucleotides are TGTGCCAGCAGCTTACGAGAAAGCTATGGCTACACCTTC. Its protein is CASSLRESYGYTF.

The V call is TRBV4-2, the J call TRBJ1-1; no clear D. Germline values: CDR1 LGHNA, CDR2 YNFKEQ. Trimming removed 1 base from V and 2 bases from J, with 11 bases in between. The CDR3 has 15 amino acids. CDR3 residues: CASSQGRQANTEAFF. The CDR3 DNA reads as TGTGCCAGCAGCCAAGGGAGGCAGGCCAACACTGAAGCTTTCTTT.

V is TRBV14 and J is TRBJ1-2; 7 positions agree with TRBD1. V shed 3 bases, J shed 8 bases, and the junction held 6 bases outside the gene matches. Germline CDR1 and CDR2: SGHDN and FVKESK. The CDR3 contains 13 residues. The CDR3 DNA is TGTGCCAGCAGCCACTTAGCAGGGGGAGGCTACACCTTC. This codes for CASSHLAGGGYTF. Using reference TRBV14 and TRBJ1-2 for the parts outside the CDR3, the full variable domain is EAGVTQFPSHSVIEKGQTVTLRCDPISGHDNLYWYRRVMGKEIKFLLHFVKESKQDESGMPNNRFLAERTGGTYSTLKVQPAELEDSGVYFCASSHLAGGGYTFGSGTRLTVV.

For the CDR3, the DNA is TGTGCCAGCAGCCGGGACAGGGGTTCCTACAATGAGCAGTTCTTC. Translating it yields CASSRDRGSYNEQFF. The chain joins TRBV6-6 to TRBJ2-1; 10 nucleotides line up with TRBD1. V was clipped by 6 bases and J by 1 base; unmatched bases: 3. Germline V CDR1 and CDR2: MNHNY, SVGAGI (reference sequence). The CDR3 covers 15 residues.

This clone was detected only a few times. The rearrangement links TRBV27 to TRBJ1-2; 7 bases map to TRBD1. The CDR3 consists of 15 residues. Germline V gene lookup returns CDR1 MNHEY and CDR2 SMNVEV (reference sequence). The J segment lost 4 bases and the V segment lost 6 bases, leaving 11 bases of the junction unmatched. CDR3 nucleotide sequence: TGTGCCAGCAGGGAACGGACAGGACGTTCCTATGGCTACACCTTC. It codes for CASRERTGRSYGYTF.

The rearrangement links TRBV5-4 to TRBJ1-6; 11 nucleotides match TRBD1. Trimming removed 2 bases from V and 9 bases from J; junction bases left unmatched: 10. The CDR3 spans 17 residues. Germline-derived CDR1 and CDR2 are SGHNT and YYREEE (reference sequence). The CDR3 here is CASSFRDRGDRGSPLHF. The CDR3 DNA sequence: TGTGCCAGCAGCTTCCGGGACAGGGGGGACCGGGGTTCACCCCTCCACTTT.

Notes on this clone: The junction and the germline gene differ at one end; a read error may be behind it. The CDR3: CASSLNSGGTQYF. The CDR3 DNA reads TGTGCTAGCAGCTTAAACAGTGGCGGGACGCAGTACTTC. This chain uses TRBV7-7 with TRBJ2-7, with D perhaps matching TRBD2 (6 bases). Germline CDR1 and CDR2: SSHAT and FNYEAQ (reference sequence). The CDR3 consists of 13 residues.

CDR3 DNA: TGTGCCAGCAGTGCCACATCCACCCCTAGAGAGACCCAGTACTTC. This codes for CASSATSTPRETQYF. This chain joins TRBV28 and TRBJ2-5; no definite D call. The germline V and J ends were trimmed by 5 bases and 4 bases, with 17 bases remaining between them. Germline CDR1 reads MDHEN; CDR2 reads SYDVKM. This CDR3 has 15 amino acids. Full variable domain (remainder filled in from reference TRBV28 and TRBJ2-5): DVKVTQSSRYLVKRTGEKVFLECVQDMDHENMFWYRQDPGLGLRLIYFSYDVKMKEKGDIPEGYSVSREKKERFSLILESASTNQTSMYLCASSATSTPRETQYFGPGTRLLVL.

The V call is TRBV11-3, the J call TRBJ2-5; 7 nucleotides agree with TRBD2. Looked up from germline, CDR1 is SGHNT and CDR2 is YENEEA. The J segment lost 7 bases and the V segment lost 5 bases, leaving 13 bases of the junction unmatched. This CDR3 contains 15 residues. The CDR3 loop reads CASSAPAGVLGTQYF. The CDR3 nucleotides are TGTGCCAGCAGCGCGCCCGCGGGGGTATTAGGGACCCAGTACTTC.

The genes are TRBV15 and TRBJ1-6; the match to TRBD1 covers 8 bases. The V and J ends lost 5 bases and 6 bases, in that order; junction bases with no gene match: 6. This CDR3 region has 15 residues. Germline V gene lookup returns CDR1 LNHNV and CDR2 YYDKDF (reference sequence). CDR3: CATSPTGEGNSPLHF. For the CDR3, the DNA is TGTGCCACCAGCCCGACAGGGGAGGGTAATTCACCCCTCCACTTT.

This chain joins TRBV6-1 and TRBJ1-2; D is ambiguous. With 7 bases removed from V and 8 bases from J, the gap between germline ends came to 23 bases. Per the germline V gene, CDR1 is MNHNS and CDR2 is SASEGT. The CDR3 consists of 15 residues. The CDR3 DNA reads TGTGCCAGCACCCCTACGTCTGGAGGGCTAAGAGGCTACACCTTC. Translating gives CASTPTSGGLRGYTF.

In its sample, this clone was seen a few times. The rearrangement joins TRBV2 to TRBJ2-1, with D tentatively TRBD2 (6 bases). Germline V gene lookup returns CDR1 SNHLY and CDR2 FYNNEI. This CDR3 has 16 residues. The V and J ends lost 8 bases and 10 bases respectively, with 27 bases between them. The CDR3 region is CASGGSWEEGREEQFF. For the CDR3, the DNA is TGTGCCAGCGGGGGATCGTGGGAGGAAGGGCGCGAGGAGCAGTTCTTC.

The CDR3 loop is CAWNGGKADTQYF. The CDR3 DNA sequence: TGTGCCTGGAATGGGGGGAAGGCGGATACGCAGTATTTT. The J gene is TRBJ2-3, the V gene TRBV30, with D possibly matching TRBD2 (6 bases). The CDR3 is 13 amino acids. V was trimmed by 4 bases and J by 6 bases, leaving 14 bases between them. Germline CDR1 is GTSNPN and CDR2 is SVGIG (reference sequence). Looking up the rest from reference TRBV30 and TRBJ2-3 gives the full variable domain: SQTIHQWPATLVQPVGSPLSLECTVEGTSNPNLYWYRQAAGRGLQLLFYSVGIGQISSEVPQNLSASRPQDRQFILSSKKLLLSDSGFYLCAWNGGKADTQYFGPGTRLTVL.

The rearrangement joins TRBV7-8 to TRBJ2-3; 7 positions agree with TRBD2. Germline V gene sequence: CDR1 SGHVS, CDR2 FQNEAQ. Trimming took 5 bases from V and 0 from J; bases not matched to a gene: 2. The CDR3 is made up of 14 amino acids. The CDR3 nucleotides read TGTGCCAGCAGCGTGGGGGGGAGCACAGATACGCAGTATTTT. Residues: CASSVGGSTDTQYF.

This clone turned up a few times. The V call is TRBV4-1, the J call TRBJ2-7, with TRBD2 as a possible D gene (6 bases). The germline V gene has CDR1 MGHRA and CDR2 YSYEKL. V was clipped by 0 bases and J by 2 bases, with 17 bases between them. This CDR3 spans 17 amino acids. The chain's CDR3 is CASSQDFGRGLTYEQYF. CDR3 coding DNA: TGCGCCAGCAGCCAAGATTTTGGGCGGGGTCTAACCTACGAGCAGTACTTC.

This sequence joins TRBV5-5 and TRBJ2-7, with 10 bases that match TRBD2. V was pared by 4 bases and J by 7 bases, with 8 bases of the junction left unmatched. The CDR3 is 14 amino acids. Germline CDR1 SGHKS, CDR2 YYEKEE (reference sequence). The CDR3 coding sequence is TGTGCCAGCAGCCGGACTAGCGGTGATGTGGAGCAGTACTTC. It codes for CASSRTSGDVEQYF.

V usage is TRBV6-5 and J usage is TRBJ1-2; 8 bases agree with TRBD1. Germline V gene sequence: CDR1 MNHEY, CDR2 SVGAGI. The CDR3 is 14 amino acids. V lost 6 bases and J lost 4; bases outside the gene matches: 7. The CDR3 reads CASRKFGTGYGYTF. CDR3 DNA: TGTGCCAGCAGAAAATTCGGGACAGGCTATGGCTACACCTTC.

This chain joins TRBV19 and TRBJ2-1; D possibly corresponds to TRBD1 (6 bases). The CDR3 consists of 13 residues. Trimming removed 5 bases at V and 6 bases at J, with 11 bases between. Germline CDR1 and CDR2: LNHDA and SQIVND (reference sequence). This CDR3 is CASSPQTGNEQFF. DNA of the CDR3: TGTGCCAGTAGTCCCCAGACAGGCAATGAGCAGTTCTTC. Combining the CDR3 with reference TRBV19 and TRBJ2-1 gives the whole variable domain DGGITQSPKYLFRKEGQNVTLSCEQNLNHDAMYWYRQDPGQGLRLIYYSQIVNDFQKGDIAEGYSVSREKKESFPLTVTSAQKNPTAFYLCASSPQTGNEQFFGPGTRLTVL.

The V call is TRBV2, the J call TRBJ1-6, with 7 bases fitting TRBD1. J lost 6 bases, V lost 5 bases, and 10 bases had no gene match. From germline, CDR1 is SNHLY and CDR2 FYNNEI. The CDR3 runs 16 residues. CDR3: CASSRYLGTANSPLHF. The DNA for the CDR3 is TGTGCCAGCAGTCGATACCTGGGGACAGCTAATTCACCCCTCCACTTT.

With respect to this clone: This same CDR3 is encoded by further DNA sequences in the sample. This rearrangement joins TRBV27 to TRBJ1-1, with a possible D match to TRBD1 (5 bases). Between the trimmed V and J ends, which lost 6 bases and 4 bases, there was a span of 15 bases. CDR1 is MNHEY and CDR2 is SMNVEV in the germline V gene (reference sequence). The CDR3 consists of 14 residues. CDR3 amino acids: CASSDTGGFTEAFF. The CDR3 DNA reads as TGTGCCAGCAGCGACACGGGGGGTTTCACTGAAGCTTTCTTT.

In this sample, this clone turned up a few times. The CDR3 sequence: CAAGGEREGQPQHF. In DNA form, the CDR3 reads TGCGCCGCGGGGGGGGAAAGGGAGGGTCAGCCCCAGCATTTT. The chain joins TRBV10-1 to TRBJ1-5; D possibly corresponds to TRBD1 (5 bases). Trimming shortened V by 11 bases and J by 6 bases, and 20 bases separated the two germline ends. The germline CDR1 and CDR2 sequences are WNHNN and SYGVQD (reference sequence). This CDR3 region has 14 residues.

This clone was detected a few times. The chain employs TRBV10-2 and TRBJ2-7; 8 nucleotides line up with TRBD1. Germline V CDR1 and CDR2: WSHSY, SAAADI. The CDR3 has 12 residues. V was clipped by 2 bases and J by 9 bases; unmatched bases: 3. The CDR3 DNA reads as TGCGCCAGCAGTGAGGACAGGGGAACGCAGTACTTC. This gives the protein CASSEDRGTQYF.

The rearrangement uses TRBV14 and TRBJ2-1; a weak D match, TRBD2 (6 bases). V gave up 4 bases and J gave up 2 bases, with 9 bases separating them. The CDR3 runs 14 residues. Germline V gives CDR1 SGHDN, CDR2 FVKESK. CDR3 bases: TGTGCCAGCAGCCTCCGGGGGACCTACAATGAGCAGTTCTTC. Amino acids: CASSLRGTYNEQFF.

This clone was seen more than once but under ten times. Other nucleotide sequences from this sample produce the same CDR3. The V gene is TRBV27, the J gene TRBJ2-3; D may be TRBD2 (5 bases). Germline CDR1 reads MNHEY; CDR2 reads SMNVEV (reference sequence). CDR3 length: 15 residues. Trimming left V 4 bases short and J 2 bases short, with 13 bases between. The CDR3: CASSSRRGTTDTQYF. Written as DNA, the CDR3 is TGTGCCAGCAGTTCCCGTCGGGGAACCACAGATACGCAGTATTTT.